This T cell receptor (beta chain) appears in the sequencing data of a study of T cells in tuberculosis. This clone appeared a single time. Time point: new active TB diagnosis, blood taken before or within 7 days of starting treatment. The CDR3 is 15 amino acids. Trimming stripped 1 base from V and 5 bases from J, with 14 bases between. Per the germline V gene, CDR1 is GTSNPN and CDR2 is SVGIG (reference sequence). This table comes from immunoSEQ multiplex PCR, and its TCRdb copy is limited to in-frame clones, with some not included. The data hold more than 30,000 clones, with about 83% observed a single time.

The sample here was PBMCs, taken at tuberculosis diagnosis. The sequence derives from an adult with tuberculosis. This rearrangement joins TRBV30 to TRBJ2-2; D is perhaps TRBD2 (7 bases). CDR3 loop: CAWSEGGLATGELFF. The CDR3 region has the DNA TGTGCCTGGAGTGAGGGGGGGCTAGCGACCGGGGAGCTGTTTTTT.